Following are 5 T cell receptor beta chains from one sample sequenced in a study of long-term antiretroviral therapy in people with HIV. The assay used was immunoSEQ (version v3.0), run at survey level. Repertoires were generated with immunoSEQ multiplex PCR, while TCRdb's copy carries only in-frame clones and drops some. This table has 25,000 to 30,000 clones, about 85% appearing once. Sequencing was performed on unsorted PBMCs, taken 3 years after starting antiretroviral therapy. These receptors were taken from a man aged 35 to 55 with HIV.

The chain links TRBV20-1 to TRBJ2-1, with D unclear. Germline values: CDR1 DFQATT, CDR2 SNEGSKA (reference sequence). This CDR3 region has 11 residues. The V gene lost 2 bases and the J gene lost 7 bases, with 6 bases spanning the gap. The CDR3, as DNA: TGCAGTGCTAGATCCGTAAATGAGCAGTTCTTC. Amino acid sequence: CSARSVNEQFF.

V gene TRBV2 combines with J gene TRBJ2-2, with 12 bases aligning to TRBD2. CDR3 length: 16 residues. Germline CDR1 is SNHLY and CDR2 is FYNNEI. V was pared by 5 bases and J by 3 bases, with 4 bases of the junction left unmatched. CDR3 amino acids: CASSLTSGGYTGELFF. The CDR3 DNA is TGTGCCAGCAGTTTGACTAGCGGGGGATACACCGGGGAGCTGTTTTTT.

This clone has more than one count but fewer than ten. The CDR3 region is CASRPPNRVNTEAFF. The CDR3 nucleotides are TGTGCCAGCAGGCCCCCCAACAGGGTGAACACTGAAGCTTTCTTT. The rearrangement uses TRBV7-2 and TRBJ1-1, with TRBD1 as a possible D gene (6 bases). Trimming removed 6 bases from V and 0 bases from J, with 14 bases in between. The CDR3 totals 15 residues. CDR1 is SGHTA and CDR2 is FQGNSA in the germline V gene. The variable domain in full, with the rest retrieved from reference TRBV7-2 and TRBJ1-1, is GAGVSQSPSNKVTEKGKDVELRCDPISGHTALYWYRQSLGQGLEFLIYFQGNSAPDKSGLPSDRFSAERTGGSVSTLTIQRTQQEDSAVYLCASRPPNRVNTEAFFGQGTRLTVV.

This clone appeared a single time. V and J are TRBV5-4 and TRBJ2-5, with D maybe TRBD2 (6 bases). Between the trimmed V and J ends, which lost 2 bases and 2 bases, there was a span of 13 bases. Germline CDR1 is SGHNT and CDR2 is YYREEE (reference sequence). This CDR3 region has 15 residues. This CDR3 reads CASSFGSGRQETQYF. CDR3 bases: TGTGCCAGCAGCTTCGGTAGCGGAAGACAAGAGACCCAGTACTTC.

V usage is TRBV6-5 and J usage is TRBJ1-1; 10 bases match TRBD1. The ends lost 4 bases at V and 5 bases at J; junction bases unmatched: 4. CDR1 MNHEY and CDR2 SVGAGI come from the germline V gene. The CDR3 is 14 residues long. In nucleotides, the CDR3 is TGTGCCAGCAGTTTGGACAGGGGGGGGACTGAAGCTTTCTTT. The encoded protein is CASSLDRGGTEAFF.